These 19 T cell receptor beta chains were sequenced from one sample in a study of blood T cell repertoires in COVID-19. Produced via immunoSEQ multiplex PCR; TCRdb's table is partial and in-frame only. The repertoire has about 220,000 clones, roughly four fifths of them found once; the top ten carry around 3%. Sequenced material: peripheral blood. These receptors all come from a woman in her 30s who had recovered from COVID-19.

V usage is TRBV5-1 and J usage is TRBJ2-2; 8 bases match TRBD1. The germline V gene has CDR1 SGHRS and CDR2 YFSETQ. Trimming at V came to 3 bases and at J to 5 bases, leaving 6 bases not matched to a gene. The CDR3 runs to 15 residues. The chain's CDR3 is CASSSGQGRTGELFF. CDR3 bases: TGCGCCAGCAGCTCCGGACAGGGAAGGACCGGGGAGCTGTTTTTT.

CDR3 DNA: TGTGCCAGCAGCCGGACTAGCGGGCGCAACACAGATACGCAGTATTTT. This gives the protein CASSRTSGRNTDTQYF. The genes are TRBV9 and TRBJ2-3; 11 bases line up with TRBD2. The CDR3 contains 16 residues. With 4 bases clipped from V and 2 bases from J, the junction kept 6 bases outside the gene matches. CDR1 is SGDLS, CDR2 YYNGEE, per germline.

The V call is TRBV28, the J call TRBJ1-6, with D maybe TRBD1 (5 bases). CDR1 MDHEN and CDR2 SYDVKM come from the germline V gene. The CDR3 is 14 residues long. V gave up 2 bases and J gave up 10 bases, with 12 bases separating them. The CDR3 region has the DNA TGTGCCAGCAGTTTAATCCAGGGTGGGTCACCCCTCCACTTT. This sequence encodes CASSLIQGGSPLHF.

The chain couples TRBV12-1 to TRBJ1-1; the table's D call, TRBD1, has no DNA check behind it. TRBV12-1 is a pseudogene segment. The CDR3 sequence is 13 residues long. The CDR3 DNA reads as TGTGCCAGGCTCGGGACAGTGAACACTGAAGCTTTCTTT. Its protein product is CARLGTVNTEAFF.

In this sample, this clone turned up a few times. The genes are TRBV24-1 and TRBJ2-2; 7 bases match TRBD1. V shed 1 base, J shed 6 bases, and the junction held 7 bases outside the gene matches. The CDR3 consists of 16 residues. The germline CDR1 and CDR2 sequences are KGHDR and SFDVKD. The CDR3 spells CATSDFSRQGAGELFF. The CDR3 coding sequence is TGTGCCACCAGTGATTTTTCCCGACAGGGCGCCGGGGAGCTGTTTTTT.

This chain uses TRBV2 with TRBJ2-5; a possible D gene is TRBD2 (5 bases). The V gene's germline CDR1 is SNHLY and CDR2 FYNNEI. This CDR3 comprises 12 residues. Trimming left V 5 bases short and J 5 bases short, with 9 bases between. This chain's CDR3 is CASSLPGETQYF. CDR3 in DNA: TGTGCCAGCAGTTTACCGGGGGAGACCCAGTACTTC.

This sequence joins TRBV28 and TRBJ1-4; possible D gene TRBD1, 6 bases. This CDR3 has 14 residues. CDR1 and CDR2 from the germline V gene are MDHEN and SYDVKM. Trimming shortened V by 3 bases and J by 8 bases, and 13 bases separated the two germline ends. DNA for the CDR3: TGTGCCAGCAGTTTCGGACAGAGGGAAGAAAAACTGTTTTTT. It is translated as CASSFGQREEKLFF.

This chain joins TRBV6-1 and TRBJ1-5, with D perhaps matching TRBD1 (6 bases). CDR1 is MNHNS and CDR2 is SASEGT in the germline V gene. CDR3 length equals 15 residues. V lost 2 bases to trimming and J lost 2 bases, with 10 bases between them. The CDR3 bases are TGTGCCAGCAGTGAACTAGGGGGGGGCAATCAGCCCCAGCATTTT. Translation: CASSELGGGNQPQHF.

This rearrangement joins TRBV28 to TRBJ1-5, with D maybe TRBD1 (6 bases). The CDR3 length is 12 residues. V was shortened by 6 bases and J by 9 bases, with 12 bases between the two germline ends. CDR1 is MDHEN and CDR2 is SYDVKM in the germline V gene. This CDR3 reads CASRFTGRPQHF. The CDR3 nucleotides read TGTGCCAGCAGGTTCACAGGGAGGCCCCAGCATTTT.

This clone is a singleton in its sample. This chain links TRBV25-1 with TRBJ2-4, with TRBD1 matching 10 bases. The CDR3 has 14 amino acids. Losses at the gene ends were 4 bases for V and 8 bases for J; bases not matched to a gene: 5. Germline V gene lookup returns CDR1 MGHDK and CDR2 SYGVNS. This CDR3 reads CASSVRTGGDIQYF. DNA for the CDR3: TGTGCCAGCAGTGTTAGGACAGGGGGGGACATTCAGTACTTC.

The count of this clone is one. V usage is TRBV6-5 and J usage is TRBJ2-3; D not resolved. The germline gives CDR1 MNHEY, CDR2 SVGAGI. The CDR3 has 13 amino acids. V lost 0 bases to trimming and J lost 4 bases, with 5 bases between them. The CDR3 is CASSYSQPDTQYF. The DNA for the CDR3 is TGTGCCAGCAGTTACTCACAGCCAGATACGCAGTATTTT.

V gene TRBV11-2 combines with J gene TRBJ2-7; TRBD1 agrees at 9 bases. This CDR3 has 14 residues. The ends lost 5 bases at V and 4 bases at J; junction bases unmatched: 6. The germline V gene has CDR1 SGHAT and CDR2 FQNNGV. The CDR3 sequence: CASSLDRGVYEQYF. As DNA, the CDR3 is TGTGCCAGCAGCCTCGACAGGGGGGTGTACGAGCAGTACTTC.

This sequence joins TRBV28 and TRBJ1-5, with D maybe TRBD1 (6 bases). This CDR3 is built from 17 residues. Germline loops: CDR1 MDHEN, CDR2 SYDVKM. V dropped 0 bases and J dropped 6 bases, with 18 bases sitting between them. The CDR3 loop is CASSLWMTGAGGQPQHF. CDR3 in DNA: TGTGCCAGCAGTTTATGGATGACAGGAGCGGGGGGTCAGCCCCAGCATTTT.

The chain combines TRBV30 with TRBJ2-7; D unclear. The germline V gene encodes CDR1 GTSNPN and CDR2 SVGIG (reference sequence). V was pared by 5 bases and J by 0 bases, with 14 bases between. This CDR3 is built from 14 residues. The CDR3 spells CAWAPPPSSYEQYF. The CDR3 DNA follows: TGTGCCTGGGCGCCCCCCCCTAGCTCCTACGAGCAGTACTTC.

This chain uses TRBV10-1 with TRBJ2-7; TRBD1 matches at 10 bases. Germline CDR1 reads WNHNN; CDR2 reads SYGVQD (reference sequence). CDR3 size: 13 residues. With V trimmed by 4 bases and J by 6 bases, 3 bases remained unmatched. The CDR3 DNA follows: TGCGCCAGCAGTGCCCGGACAGGGGGCGAGCAGTACTTC. It codes for CASSARTGGEQYF.

This chain links TRBV30 with TRBJ2-1; 14 nucleotides agree with TRBD2. V shed 2 bases and J 8 bases; nucleotides not matched to a gene: 5. Germline V gives CDR1 GTSNPN, CDR2 SVGIG (reference sequence). The CDR3 is 15 residues long. The chain's CDR3 is CAWSRPGLAGDEQFF. CDR3 sequence (DNA): TGTGCCTGGAGTAGACCGGGACTAGCGGGAGATGAGCAGTTCTTC.

The chain combines TRBV14 with TRBJ2-1; a weak D match, TRBD1 (6 bases). This CDR3 is 13 amino acids long. V was pared by 6 bases and J by 8 bases, with 14 bases between. Germline V gene data show CDR1 as SGHDN and CDR2 as FVKESK. The CDR3 loop is CASRSQGVHEQFF. As DNA, the CDR3 is TGTGCCAGCAGGTCACAGGGAGTGCATGAGCAGTTCTTC. The full variable domain, with the rest looked up from reference TRBV14 and TRBJ2-1, is EAGVTQFPSHSVIEKGQTVTLRCDPISGHDNLYWYRRVMGKEIKFLLHFVKESKQDESGMPNNRFLAERTGGTYSTLKVQPAELEDSGVYFCASRSQGVHEQFFGPGTRLTVL.

V usage is TRBV7-2 and J usage is TRBJ2-2; 7 bases fit TRBD1. V gave up 2 bases and J gave up 3 bases; unmatched junction bases: 12. CDR3 length: 18 amino acids. Germline V gene sequence: CDR1 SGHTA, CDR2 FQGNSA. CDR3 sequence (DNA): TGTGCCAGCAGCTTAAGGGGGACAGACCGGCCAGACACCGGGGAGCTGTTTTTT. Amino acid sequence: CASSLRGTDRPDTGELFF.

This chain uses TRBV7-9 with TRBJ2-1; D unresolved. Trimming took off 5 bases at V and 7 bases at J, with 3 bases between the two ends. The CDR3 has 10 amino acids. The germline V gene has CDR1 SEHNR and CDR2 FQNEAQ (reference sequence). CDR3 region: CASSRNEQFF. DNA for the CDR3: TGTGCCAGCAGCCGTAATGAGCAGTTCTTC.